This T cell receptor (beta chain) emerged from a study of post-analysis software for immune sequencing data. In the study overall: Multiple sclerosis in the patients followed relapsing-remitting, secondary progressive and progressive-relapsing courses. Study-wide points: Controls' normalized Chao1 diversity significantly exceeded that of multiple sclerosis patients. Comparison of patients with controls showed 5 or 6 TRBV segments more frequent in patients, TRBV5-6, TRBV5-1 and TRBV20-1 among them.

Trimming took 6 bases from V and 4 from J; bases not matched to a gene: 11. Germline V CDR1 and CDR2: DFQATT, SNEGSKA (reference sequence). The CDR3 runs to 15 residues. Incorporated into the TCR beta cDNA libraries were unique molecular identifiers, which served to reduce PCR and sequencing biases. TCRdb reprocessed the PCR reads via MiXCR and lists one record per CDR3 protein. This table has about 770,000 distinct CDR3 sequences, about 45% appearing once. Remarks on this clonotype: The antigen is unknown.

V gene TRBV20-1 combines with J gene TRBJ2-3, with 9 nucleotides matching TRBD2. Sequencing used blood. The origin of this receptor is a girl aged 10-17 years with multiple sclerosis. CDR3 residues: CSAPLAGARADTQYF. The CDR3 DNA sequence: TGCAGTGCCCCCTTAGCGGGAGCCCGGGCAGATACGCAGTATTTT.